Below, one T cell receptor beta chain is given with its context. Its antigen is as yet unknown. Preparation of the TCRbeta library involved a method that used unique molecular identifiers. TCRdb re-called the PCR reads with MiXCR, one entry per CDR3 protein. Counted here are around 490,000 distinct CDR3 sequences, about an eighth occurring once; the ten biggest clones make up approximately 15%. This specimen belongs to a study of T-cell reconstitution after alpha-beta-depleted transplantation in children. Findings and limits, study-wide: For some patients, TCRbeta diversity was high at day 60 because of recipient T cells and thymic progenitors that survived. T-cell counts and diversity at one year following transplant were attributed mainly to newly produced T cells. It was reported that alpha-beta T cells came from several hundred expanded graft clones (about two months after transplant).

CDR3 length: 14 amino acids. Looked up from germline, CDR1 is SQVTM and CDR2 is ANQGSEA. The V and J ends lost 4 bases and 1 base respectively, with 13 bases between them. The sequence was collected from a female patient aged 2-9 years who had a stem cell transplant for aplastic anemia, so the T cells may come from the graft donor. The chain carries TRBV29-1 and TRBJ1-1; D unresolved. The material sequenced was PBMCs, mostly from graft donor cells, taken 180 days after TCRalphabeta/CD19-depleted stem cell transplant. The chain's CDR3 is CSVVRRGWNTEAFF. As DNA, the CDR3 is TGCAGCGTTGTGCGTCGAGGGTGGAACACTGAAGCTTTCTTT.